This T cell receptor beta chain was captured by sequencing in a study of T cells after yellow fever vaccination. Overall study context: Where fractions had low cell numbers, libraries were prepared from them with the SMART-Seq v4 Ultra Low Input RNA kit. General study findings and limits: Sorted repertoires could include abundant contaminating clonotypes from bulk cells. After the booster, 96% of CD4 and roughly nine tenths of CD8 primary-response clones were re-detected.

They built TCR cDNA with 5'RACE template switching, a step that put in a universal primer site and UMIs. Via MiXCR, TCRdb re-called the 5' RACE reads, giving one row per CDR3 protein. The profile shows 450,000 to 550,000 distinct CDR3 sequences, around a fifth of them singletons. CDR3 size: 13 residues. The germline V and J ends were trimmed by 0 bases and 6 bases, with 9 bases remaining between them. Germline V gene data show CDR1 as SGHRS and CDR2 as YFSETQ. This clonotype was seen repeatedly, ten times or more. Its antigen is currently unknown. This chain uses TRBV5-1 with TRBJ1-1; unclear D gene. The receptor comes from a man between 18 and 35 years old who received the YFV17D yellow fever vaccine. The material was PBMCs, obtained approximately 22 days after the first yellow fever vaccination. CDR3 bases: TGCGCCAGCAGCTTGGAGGTGGCAGCTGAAGCTTTCTTT. Translating it yields CASSLEVAAEAFF. Looking up the rest from reference TRBV5-1 and TRBJ1-1 gives the full variable domain: KAGVTQTPRYLIKTRGQQVTLSCSPISGHRSVSWYQQTPGQGLQFLFEYFSETQRNKGNFPGRFSGRQFSNSRSEMNVSTLELGDSALYLCASSLEVAAEAFFGQGTRLTVV.